The 30 T cell receptor beta chains listed next were all sequenced from one sample in a study of T cells after yellow fever vaccination. One entry per CDR3 protein, called by TCRdb with MiXCR from the 5' RACE reads. The sample yields some 240,000 distinct CDR3 sequences, over 3% seen once. Sequenced material: PBMCs, taken 15 days after the yellow fever booster vaccination. These receptors were collected from a man aged 18 to 29 who received the YFV17D yellow fever vaccine.

In this sample, this clonotype turned up many times. The CDR3 coding sequence is TGTGCCAGCAGCAAACAGGGCGGGGGGGCCAACGTCCTGACTTTC. Residues: CASSKQGGGANVLTF. This sequence joins TRBV7-9 and TRBJ2-6, with D tentatively TRBD1 (6 bases). The CDR3 totals 15 residues. The V end lost 5 bases, the J end lost 4 bases, and 12 bases lay between the germline ends. Germline values: CDR1 SEHNR, CDR2 FQNEAQ (reference sequence).

Concerning this clonotype: With a much larger clone just one base away, this may be a read error. This chain uses TRBV20-1 with TRBJ2-2; tentatively, D is TRBD1 or TRBD2 (6 bases each). There are 15 residues in the CDR3. CDR1 and CDR2 (germline): DFQATT, SNEGSKA (reference sequence). The ends were cut back, 3 bases at V and 2 bases at J, with 13 bases in the middle. As DNA, the CDR3 is TGCAGTGCTAGGAGAGGGGGGCAAAACACCGGGGAGCTGTTTTTT. Translation gives CSARRGGQNTGELFF.

This clonotype was seen many times. This chain links TRBV7-9 with TRBJ2-7, with 8 positions matching TRBD2. V lost 1 base to trimming and J lost 2 bases; unmatched junction nucleotides: 7. The length of the CDR3 is 16 residues. CDR1 and CDR2 (germline): SEHNR, FQNEAQ (reference sequence). The chain's CDR3 is CASSLGGTSGAYEQYF. In DNA form, the CDR3 reads TGTGCCAGCAGCTTAGGTGGGACTAGTGGAGCCTACGAGCAGTACTTC.

This clonotype was seen many times. This rearrangement joins TRBV5-1 to TRBJ1-2; TRBD1 agrees at 7 bases. The CDR3 runs 14 residues. The J segment lost 0 bases and the V segment lost 4 bases, leaving 3 bases of the junction unmatched. Per germline, CDR1 SGHRS and CDR2 YFSETQ. The CDR3 DNA sequence: TGCGCCAGCAGCGACACAGGGGCTAACTATGGCTACACCTTC. This codes for CASSDTGANYGYTF.

This clonotype was found many times. The CDR3 DNA reads TGCGCCACGAGACCCGGGACAGATAATTCACCCCTCCACTTT. Protein sequence: CATRPGTDNSPLHF. The chain employs TRBV5-1 and TRBJ1-6, with 7 bases that match TRBD1. This CDR3 contains 14 residues. Germline V gene data show CDR1 as SGHRS and CDR2 as YFSETQ. Trimming removed 9 bases from V and 5 bases from J; junction bases left unmatched: 8.

Ten or more counts support this clonotype. The chain joins TRBV5-1 to TRBJ2-3, with 11 bases that match TRBD2. This CDR3 has 14 residues. Germline loops: CDR1 SGHRS, CDR2 YFSETQ. Germline trimming cut 5 bases from V and 7 bases from J; bases unmatched to any gene: 6. As DNA, the CDR3 is TGCGCCAGCAGACTAGCGGGGGAGCAACATACGCAGTATTTT. Translated: CASRLAGEQHTQYF.

This clonotype was seen many times. The chain employs TRBV19 and TRBJ1-5; possible D gene TRBD1, 5 bases. CDR1 is LNHDA, CDR2 SQIVND, per germline (reference sequence). The V end lost 1 base, the J end lost 9 bases, and 28 bases lay between the germline ends. This CDR3 is 19 amino acids long. The CDR3 here is CASSIAYPGAGTALGPQHF. CDR3 DNA: TGTGCCAGTAGTATAGCCTACCCCGGAGCCGGGACCGCCTTGGGGCCCCAGCATTTT.

This clonotype has ten or more counts. The chain recombines TRBV20-1 with TRBJ2-2; D uncertain. The CDR3 totals 15 residues. Trimming took 0 bases from V and 0 from J, leaving 8 bases between them. Per the germline V gene, CDR1 is DFQATT and CDR2 is SNEGSKA (reference sequence). CDR3 sequence: CSARDLIANTGELFF. CDR3 DNA: TGCAGTGCTAGAGATCTAATAGCGAACACCGGGGAGCTGTTTTTT.

This clonotype was seen repeatedly, ten times or more. The chain combines TRBV7-2 with TRBJ2-1, with 10 bases fitting TRBD2. The germline CDR1 and CDR2 sequences are SGHTA and FQGNSA. There are 14 residues in the CDR3. J lost 9 bases, V lost 1 base, and 3 bases had no gene match. CDR3 DNA: TGTGCCAGCAGCTTAGTGGCTAGCGGGGGTGAGCAGTTCTTC. As protein: CASSLVASGGEQFF.

This clonotype was seen repeatedly, ten times or more. The V gene is TRBV2, the J gene TRBJ2-1; D remains ambiguous. This CDR3 is 13 amino acids long. V gave up 8 bases and J gave up 6 bases, with 14 bases separating them. The germline V gene encodes CDR1 SNHLY and CDR2 FYNNEI. As DNA, the CDR3 is TGTGCCAGCTTAGCAAGGGTCCGCAATGAGCAGTTCTTC. Amino acids: CASLARVRNEQFF.

This clonotype showed up many times. The chain is built from TRBV20-1 and TRBJ2-3; tentative D call: TRBD1 (5 bases). Trimming shortened V by 6 bases and J by 0 bases, and 16 bases separated the two germline ends. Per the germline V gene, CDR1 is DFQATT and CDR2 is SNEGSKA (reference sequence). The CDR3 is made up of 15 amino acids. The CDR3 spells CSAPRQISSTDTQYF. In nucleotides, the CDR3 is TGCAGTGCACCTAGACAGATTTCTAGCACAGATACGCAGTATTTT.

This clonotype was observed many times. The chain employs TRBV6-1 and TRBJ2-3; TRBD1 is a possible D gene (6 bases). Trimming stripped 7 bases from V and 3 bases from J, with 14 bases between. CDR3 size: 14 residues. Germline V gene sequence: CDR1 MNHNS, CDR2 SASEGT. This CDR3 is CASMERGITDTQYF. CDR3 bases: TGTGCCAGCATGGAGAGGGGGATAACAGATACGCAGTATTTT.

This clonotype was counted many times. This chain connects TRBV11-2 to TRBJ2-1; D gene ambiguous. Germline V gene data show CDR1 as SGHAT and CDR2 as FQNNGV. This CDR3 region has 16 residues. Trimming cost V 0 bases and J 2 bases, with 11 bases left between them. The CDR3 DNA follows: TGTGCCAGCAGCTTAGACACCGGTGGCGCCTACAATGAGCAGTTCTTC. This gives the protein CASSLDTGGAYNEQFF.

This clonotype occurred many times. This chain uses TRBV4-3 with TRBJ2-1; 13 bases align to TRBD2. The ends lost 1 base at V and 9 bases at J; junction bases unmatched: 6. The CDR3 is 16 amino acids. Per germline, CDR1 LGHNA and CDR2 YSLEER. As DNA, the CDR3 is TGCGCCAGCAGCCAAGGACTAGCGGGGGGCCCTGGTGAGCAGTTCTTC. Translated, it gives CASSQGLAGGPGEQFF.

There are many counts of this clonotype. This CDR3 is CASSQDRVFAEAFF. CDR3 sequence (DNA): TGTGCCAGCAGCCAAGATAGAGTCTTTGCTGAAGCTTTCTTT. This sequence joins TRBV14 and TRBJ1-1, with no clear D. The CDR3 has 14 amino acids. V was shortened by 0 bases and J by 6 bases, with 11 bases between the two germline ends. Looked up from germline, CDR1 is SGHDN and CDR2 is FVKESK.

This chain links TRBV7-9 with TRBJ1-4; D perhaps matches TRBD1 (5 bases). Germline V gene data show CDR1 as SEHNR and CDR2 as FQNEAQ (reference sequence). The V end was cut by 4 bases, the J end by 6 bases, with 9 bases between. This CDR3 is built from 13 residues. CDR3 coding DNA: TGTGCCAGCAGCTCAGGGTCAGATGAAAAACTGTTTTTT. Protein product: CASSSGSDEKLFF.

This clonotype was seen repeatedly, ten times or more. V and J are TRBV20-1 and TRBJ1-1; TRBD1 matches 10 bases. With V trimmed by 6 bases and J by 0 bases, 7 bases remained unmatched. The CDR3 loop spans 15 amino acids. CDR1 DFQATT and CDR2 SNEGSKA come from the germline V gene (reference sequence). The CDR3 bases are TGCAGTGCCGCTACCGGGACAGGGGTGAACACTGAAGCTTTCTTT. Protein: CSAATGTGVNTEAFF.

This clonotype was observed many times. The rearrangement uses TRBV5-1 and TRBJ1-2; D is uncertain. In germline, CDR1 is SGHRS, CDR2 YFSETQ. V was shortened by 3 bases and J by 6 bases, with 12 bases between the two germline ends. The CDR3 sequence is 13 residues long. The CDR3, as DNA: TGCGCCAGCAGCTCGGCTGACCTTCATGGCTACACCTTC. Translated: CASSSADLHGYTF.

This clonotype was observed many times. V and J are TRBV29-1 and TRBJ2-1; perhaps TRBD2 as D (6 bases). V lost 4 bases and J 9 bases, leaving 13 bases between the germline ends. This CDR3 contains 12 residues. Looked up from germline, CDR1 is SQVTM and CDR2 is ANQGSEA. CDR3 region: CSVGSGVGEQFF. The CDR3 coding sequence is TGCAGCGTTGGGTCGGGGGTTGGTGAGCAGTTCTTC.

This clonotype was picked up many times. The chain has TRBV20-1 and TRBJ1-1; 9 bases agree with TRBD1. V lost 3 bases and J lost 13; bases outside the gene matches: 12. The V gene's germline CDR1 is DFQATT and CDR2 SNEGSKA (reference sequence). The CDR3 consists of 13 residues. The CDR3 spells CSARGQGLRSGFF. The CDR3 DNA is TGCAGTGCTAGGGGACAGGGTTTACGTAGTGGTTTCTTT.

J is TRBJ2-2 and V is TRBV9, with 12 bases that match TRBD1. The CDR3 covers 20 residues. Germline loops: CDR1 SGDLS, CDR2 YYNGEE. J gave up 4 bases and V 2 bases, and 15 bases lay outside the gene matches. Written as DNA, the CDR3 is TGTGCCAGCAGCGTGGCCTATACCGGGACAGGGGGCTCGGGCACCGGGGAGCTGTTTTTT. Translation: CASSVAYTGTGGSGTGELFF.

This chain connects TRBV30 to TRBJ2-1; perhaps TRBD2 as D (5 bases). The CDR3 has 11 residues. V lost 3 bases and J 10 bases, leaving 10 bases between the germline ends. The germline V gene has CDR1 GTSNPN and CDR2 SVGIG (reference sequence). The CDR3 DNA reads as TGTGCCTGGAGGGGGAGCAGAGAGCAGTTCTTC. This gives the protein CAWRGSREQFF.

Many counts were recorded for this clonotype. This chain connects TRBV20-1 to TRBJ1-4; perhaps TRBD1 as D (5 bases). CDR3 length equals 13 residues. Germline loops: CDR1 DFQATT, CDR2 SNEGSKA (reference sequence). With 5 bases removed from V and 4 bases from J, the gap between germline ends came to 11 bases. The chain's CDR3 is CSALRDRNEKLFF. In DNA form, the CDR3 reads TGCAGTGCTCTCCGGGACCGTAATGAAAAACTGTTTTTT.

The sample holds many counts of this clonotype. V gene TRBV5-1 combines with J gene TRBJ2-7; 7 nucleotides match TRBD2. This CDR3 has 12 residues. Germline V gene data show CDR1 as SGHRS and CDR2 as YFSETQ. V lost 4 bases to trimming and J lost 7 bases; unmatched junction nucleotides: 5. The CDR3 DNA is TGCGCCAGCAGCCCCCTGGGGGGGGAGCAGTACTTC. This encodes CASSPLGGEQYF.

This clonotype occurred many times. The CDR3 loop reads CSASSGGQGYHSNQPQHF. Written as DNA, the CDR3 is TGCAGTGCTAGTAGCGGAGGACAGGGTTATCATAGCAATCAGCCCCAGCATTTT. V gene TRBV20-1 combines with J gene TRBJ1-5, with 8 bases that match TRBD1. V lost 3 bases, J lost 0 bases, and 13 bases stayed unmatched. Germline CDR1 is DFQATT and CDR2 is SNEGSKA (reference sequence). The length of the CDR3 is 18 residues.

In its sample, this clonotype was seen many times. The chain carries TRBV5-1 and TRBJ1-1; D perhaps matches TRBD1 (5 bases). The CDR3 is 15 amino acids. Trimming shortened V by 0 bases and J by 11 bases, and 20 bases separated the two germline ends. Germline V gene lookup returns CDR1 SGHRS and CDR2 YFSETQ. The DNA of the CDR3 is TGCGCCAGCAGCTTGGCCGGTGGACAAGGGGCGAAGGCTTTCTTT. This sequence encodes CASSLAGGQGAKAFF. Complete variable domain (other parts from reference TRBV5-1 and TRBJ1-1): KAGVTQTPRYLIKTRGQQVTLSCSPISGHRSVSWYQQTPGQGLQFLFEYFSETQRNKGNFPGRFSGRQFSNSRSEMNVSTLELGDSALYLCASSLAGGQGAKAFFGQGTRLTVV.

This clonotype was seen many times. This chain joins TRBV27 and TRBJ2-7; 10 bases match TRBD1. The CDR3 is 13 residues long. The V gene end was trimmed by 10 bases and the J gene end by 3 bases; junction bases not matched to a gene: 6. In germline, CDR1 is MNHEY, CDR2 SMNVEV (reference sequence). The CDR3 here is CATGTGAYYEQYF. The CDR3 coding sequence is TGTGCCACCGGGACAGGGGCTTACTACGAGCAGTACTTC.

The table lists this clonotype with many counts. The chain employs TRBV12-3 or TRBV12-4 and TRBJ2-1; D perhaps matches TRBD2 (6 bases). The V end lost 6 bases, the J end lost 0 bases, and 15 bases lay between the germline ends. This CDR3 has 16 amino acids. In DNA form, the CDR3 reads TGTGCCAGCAGCCGGTTTGGCGGGGACTCCTACAATGAGCAGTTCTTC. Amino acid sequence: CASSRFGGDSYNEQFF.

This clonotype was counted ten times or more. The rearrangement links TRBV3-1 to TRBJ1-5, with D hard to call. V shed 4 bases and J shed 0 bases, with 19 bases lying between them. The CDR3 totals 18 residues. The germline V gene has CDR1 LGHDT and CDR2 YNNKEL (reference sequence). CDR3 loop: CASSPPGWATYSNQPQHF. The CDR3 nucleotides read TGTGCCAGCAGCCCCCCCGGCTGGGCAACCTATAGCAATCAGCCCCAGCATTTT.

This clonotype was seen repeatedly, ten times or more. This chain uses TRBV7-9 with TRBJ2-5; a weak D match, TRBD2 (6 bases). V was cut by 5 bases and J by 2 bases, with 9 bases left in between. The CDR3 contains 13 residues. In germline, CDR1 is SEHNR, CDR2 FQNEAQ (reference sequence). The CDR3 region is CASSRGTQETQYF. The CDR3 DNA follows: TGTGCCAGCAGCCGTGGGACTCAAGAGACCCAGTACTTC. The entire variable domain, with the rest obtained from reference TRBV7-9 and TRBJ2-5, is as follows: DTGVSQNPRHKITKRGQNVTFRCDPISEHNRLYWYRQTLGQGPEFLTYFQNEAQLEKSRLLSDRFSAERPKGSFSTLEIQRTEQGDSAMYLCASSRGTQETQYFGPGTRLLVL.